This T cell receptor beta chain came from a study of shared clonotypes between healthy human individuals. Study conclusions and caveats: The donor pool, a small one, limited the genetic and exposure-history diversity represented. Clonotypes shared by all four donors outscored non-shared clonotypes in generation probability. It was only blood that was sampled, and tissue repertoires likely differ. Sharing across four donors was highest in naive CD4 (roughly 5%) and lowest in memory CD8 (roughly 0.4%).

Comment on this clone: The antigen is unknown.

Only CD45RO-negative cells positively selected for CCR7 counted as naive CD8 cells, so terminally differentiated effector memory CD45RA+ cells were excluded. TCRdb's copy holds only in-frame clones and misses some; the assay was immunoSEQ multiplex PCR. The data show some 2 million clones, over 85% seen once. The V end lost 0 bases, the J end lost 4 bases, and 13 bases lay between the germline ends. This CDR3 spans 15 amino acids. Germline V CDR1 and CDR2: MNHEY, SVGAGI. The sample consisted of naive CD8+ T cells sorted from blood. The sequence came from a man aged 18 to 29 in good health. V is TRBV6-5 and J is TRBJ2-7; perhaps TRBD1 as D (6 bases). CDR3 loop: CASSYSPGQSYEQYF. DNA of the CDR3: TGTGCCAGCAGTTACTCTCCCGGACAGTCGTACGAGCAGTACTTC.